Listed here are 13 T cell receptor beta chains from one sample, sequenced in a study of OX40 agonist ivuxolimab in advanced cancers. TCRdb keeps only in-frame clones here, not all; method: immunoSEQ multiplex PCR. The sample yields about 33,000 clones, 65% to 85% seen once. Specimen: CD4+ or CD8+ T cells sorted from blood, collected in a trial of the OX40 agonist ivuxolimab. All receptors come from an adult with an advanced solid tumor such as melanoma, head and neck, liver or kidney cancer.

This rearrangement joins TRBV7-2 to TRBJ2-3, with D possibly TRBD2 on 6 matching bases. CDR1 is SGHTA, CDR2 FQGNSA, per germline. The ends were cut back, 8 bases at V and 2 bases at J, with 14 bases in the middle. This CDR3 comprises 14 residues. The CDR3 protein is CASQLASLTDTQYF. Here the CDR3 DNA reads TGTGCCAGCCAACTAGCCTCACTCACAGATACGCAGTATTTT. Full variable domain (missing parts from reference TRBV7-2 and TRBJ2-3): GAGVSQSPSNKVTEKGKDVELRCDPISGHTALYWYRQSLGQGLEFLIYFQGNSAPDKSGLPSDRFSAERTGGSVSTLTIQRTQQEDSAVYLCASQLASLTDTQYFGPGTRLTVL.

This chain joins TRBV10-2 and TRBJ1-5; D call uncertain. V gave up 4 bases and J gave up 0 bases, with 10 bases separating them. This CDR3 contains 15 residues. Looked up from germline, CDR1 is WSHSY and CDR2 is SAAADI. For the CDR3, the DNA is TGCGCCAGCAGTGTGGGGTCATTTAGCAATCAGCCCCAGCATTTT. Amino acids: CASSVGSFSNQPQHF.

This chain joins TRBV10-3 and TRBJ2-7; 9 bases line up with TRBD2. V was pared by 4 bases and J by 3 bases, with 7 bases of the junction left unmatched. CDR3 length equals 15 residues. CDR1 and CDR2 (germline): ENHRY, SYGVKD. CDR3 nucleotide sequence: TGTGCCATCAGTGGGGGGGCTAGCGGGAACTACGAGCAGTACTTC. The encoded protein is CAISGGASGNYEQYF.

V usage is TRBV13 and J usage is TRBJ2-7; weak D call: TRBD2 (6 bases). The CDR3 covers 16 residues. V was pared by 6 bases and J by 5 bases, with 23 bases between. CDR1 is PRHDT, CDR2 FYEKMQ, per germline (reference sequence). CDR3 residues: CASSLWTMQVGHEQYF. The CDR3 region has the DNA TGTGCCAGCAGTTTATGGACTATGCAGGTTGGCCACGAGCAGTACTTC.

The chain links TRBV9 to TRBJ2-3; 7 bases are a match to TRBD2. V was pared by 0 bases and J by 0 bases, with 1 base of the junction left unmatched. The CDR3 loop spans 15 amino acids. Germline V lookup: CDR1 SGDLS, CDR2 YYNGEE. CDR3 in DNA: TGTGCCAGCAGCGTAGTGGGACTAAGCACAGATACGCAGTATTTT. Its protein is CASSVVGLSTDTQYF.

The CDR3 here is CASSLVQENTGELFF. Written as DNA, the CDR3 is TGTGCCAGCAGTTTAGTCCAGGAGAACACCGGGGAGCTGTTTTTT. The chain uses TRBV27 and TRBJ2-2, with D unresolved. The CDR3 is made up of 15 amino acids. Germline-derived CDR1 and CDR2 are MNHEY and SMNVEV (reference sequence). Trimming stripped 2 bases from V and 1 base from J, with 8 bases between.

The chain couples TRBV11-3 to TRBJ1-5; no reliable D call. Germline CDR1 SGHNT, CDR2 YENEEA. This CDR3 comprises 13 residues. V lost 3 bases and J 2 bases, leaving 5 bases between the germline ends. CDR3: CASSLSGNQPQHF. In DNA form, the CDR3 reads TGTGCCAGCAGCTTGAGTGGCAATCAGCCCCAGCATTTT.

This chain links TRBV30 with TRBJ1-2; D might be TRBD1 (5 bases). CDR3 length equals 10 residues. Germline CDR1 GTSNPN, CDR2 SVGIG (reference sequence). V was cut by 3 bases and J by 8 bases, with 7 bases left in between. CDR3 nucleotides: TGTGCCTGGAGGGGGGGAGGCTACACCTTC. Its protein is CAWRGGGYTF. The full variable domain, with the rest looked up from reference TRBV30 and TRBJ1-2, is SQTIHQWPATLVQPVGSPLSLECTVEGTSNPNLYWYRQAAGRGLQLLFYSVGIGQISSEVPQNLSASRPQDRQFILSSKKLLLSDSGFYLCAWRGGGYTFGSGTRLTVV.

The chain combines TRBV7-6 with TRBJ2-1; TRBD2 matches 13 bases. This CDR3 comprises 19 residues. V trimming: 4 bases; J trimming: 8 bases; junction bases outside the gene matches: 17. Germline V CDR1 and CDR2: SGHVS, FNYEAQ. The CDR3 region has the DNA TGTGCCAGCAGCTCCCTTTGGGGGACTAGCGGGGTCCAGACGGATGAGCAGTTCTTC. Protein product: CASSSLWGTSGVQTDEQFF.

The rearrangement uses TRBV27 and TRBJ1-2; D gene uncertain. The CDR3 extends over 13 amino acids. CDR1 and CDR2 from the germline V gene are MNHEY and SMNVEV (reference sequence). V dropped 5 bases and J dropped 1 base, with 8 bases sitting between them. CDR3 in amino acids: CASSARDNYGYTF. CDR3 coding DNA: TGTGCCAGCAGTGCCCGAGATAACTATGGCTACACCTTC.

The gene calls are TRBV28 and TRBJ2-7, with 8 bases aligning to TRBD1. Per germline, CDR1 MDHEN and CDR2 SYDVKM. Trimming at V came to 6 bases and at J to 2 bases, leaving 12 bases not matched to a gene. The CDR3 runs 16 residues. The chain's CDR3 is CASSPPTGVKAYEQYF. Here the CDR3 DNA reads TGTGCCAGCAGCCCTCCGACAGGGGTGAAAGCCTACGAGCAGTACTTC.

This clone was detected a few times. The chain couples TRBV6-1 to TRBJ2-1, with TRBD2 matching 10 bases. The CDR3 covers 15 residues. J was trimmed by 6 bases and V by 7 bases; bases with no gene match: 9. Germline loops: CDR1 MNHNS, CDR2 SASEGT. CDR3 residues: CASTLTASGGNEQFF. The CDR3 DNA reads TGTGCCAGCACCCTGACGGCTAGCGGGGGCAATGAGCAGTTCTTC.

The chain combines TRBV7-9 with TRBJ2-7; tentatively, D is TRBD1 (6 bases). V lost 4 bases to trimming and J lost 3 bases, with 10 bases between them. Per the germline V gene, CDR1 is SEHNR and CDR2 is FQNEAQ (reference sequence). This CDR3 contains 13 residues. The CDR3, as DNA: TGTGCCAGCAGCTCGGACAGCTTCTACGAGCAGTACTTC. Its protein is CASSSDSFYEQYF.